This is a list of T cell receptor beta chains from one sample in a study of cytomegalovirus exposure and HLA in healthy donors. Clones were sequenced by immunoSEQ multiplex PCR, and TCRdb holds only the in-frame ones, with some missing. The table records 120,000 to 150,000 clones, about 85% of them present only once. Sequencing was carried out using PBMCs. These receptors originate from a boy aged 2 to 10 in good health and CMV-seronegative. The CDR3 runs from the conserved cysteine through the conserved F or W. A D gene is named only where the DNA matches it firmly. Only part of the rows carry a size: once, few, many, or a class if the clone is expanded.

clone_size	v_call	cdr3_length	d_call	j_call	cdr3_nt	cdr3_aa
NA	TRBV15	15	NA	TRBJ1-2	TGTGCCACCAGCAGAGATCTGGTTCCAGACTATGGCTACACCTTC	CATSRDLVPDYGYTF
few	TRBV9	15	TRBD1	TRBJ1-2	TGTGCCAGCAGCGCCGTGAGGGGACAGGGGTTCGGCTACACCTTC	CASSAVRGQGFGYTF
few	TRBV5-4	14	TRBD2	TRBJ2-1	TGTGCCAGCAGCTTGGCCAGCGGGGGACGTGAGCAGTTCTTC	CASSLASGGREQFF
NA	TRBV11-3	13	NA	TRBJ1-5	TGTGCCAGCAGCTTAGAACACAATCAGCCCCAGCATTTT	CASSLEHNQPQHF
NA	TRBV4-2	14	NA	TRBJ2-7	TGTGCCAGCAGCCAAGCTACGGGGACCTACGAGCAGTACTTC	CASSQATGTYEQYF
NA	TRBV7-9	13	NA	TRBJ1-2	TGTTCCAGCAGTTCTACGTCTAACTATGGCTACACCTTC	CSSSSTSNYGYTF
NA	TRBV6-6	11	NA	TRBJ2-1	TGTGCCAGCAGTTTAAACAATGAGCAGTTCTTC	CASSLNNEQFF
NA	TRBV5-1	15	TRBD2	TRBJ2-1	TGCGCCAGCAGCCACCCTAGCGGGAGAAGGGATGAGCAGTTCTTC	CASSHPSGRRDEQFF
NA	TRBV29-1	15	TRBD1	TRBJ2-7	TGCAGCGTTGAAGATCGCGACAGGGGTTACTACGAGCAGTACTTC	CSVEDRDRGYYEQYF
NA	TRBV15	16	NA	TRBJ1-5	TGTGCCACCAGCAGAGATTTCCCAGGGCCAAATCAGCCCCAGCATTTT	CATSRDFPGPNQPQHF
few	TRBV13	16	TRBD1	TRBJ1-5	TGTGCCAGCAGCCCCGGGACAGGGGACAACAATCAGCCCCAGCATTTT	CASSPGTGDNNQPQHF
NA	TRBV10-3	16	TRBD1	TRBJ2-1	TGTGCCATCAGTGAGCCCCATGGGACAGGGCGGAATGAGCAGTTCTTC	CAISEPHGTGRNEQFF
NA	TRBV9	16	NA	TRBJ2-3	TGTGCCAGCAGCGTAGACGGCAGCGGCCGCACAGATACGCAGTATTTT	CASSVDGSGRTDTQYF
once	TRBV7-3	15	NA	TRBJ1-2	TGTGCCAGCAGCTTATACGGGGAAACTAACTATGGCTACACCTTC	CASSLYGETNYGYTF
NA	TRBV11-3	13	NA	TRBJ2-7	TGTGCCAGCAGCAAAGCTCCCGGTTACGAGCAGTACTTC	CASSKAPGYEQYF
once	TRBV6-1	14	NA	TRBJ1-1	TGTGCCAGCAGTGAAAGAGGGAGTTTCGCTGAAGCTTTCTTT	CASSERGSFAEAFF
NA	TRBV6-5	16	TRBD2	TRBJ2-1	TGTGCCAGCAGTTATAGTCCTAGCGGATACTACAATGAGCAGTTCTTC	CASSYSPSGYYNEQFF
NA	TRBV19	15	NA	TRBJ1-3	TGTGCCAGTAGTAAAACAGGAGACTCTGGAAACACCATATATTTT	CASSKTGDSGNTIYF
NA	TRBV9	14	TRBD1	TRBJ1-4	TGTGCCAGCAGCGTGACGACAGGGCCTGAAAAACTGTTTTTT	CASSVTTGPEKLFF
once	TRBV11-2	14	TRBD1	TRBJ1-1	TGTGCCAGCAGCTTGGACAGGGAGAGCACTGAAGCTTTCTTT	CASSLDRESTEAFF
NA	TRBV20-1	10	NA	TRBJ2-5	TGCAGTGCTGGGGGCCACACCCAGTACTTC	CSAGGHTQYF
few	TRBV7-2	15	NA	TRBJ2-3	TGTGCCAGCAGCGGGGGGATGGTCGGCACAGATACGCAGTATTTT	CASSGGMVGTDTQYF
NA	TRBV19	13	NA	TRBJ2-7	TGTGCCAGTAGTGTTATGTACGGCTACGAGCAGTACTTC	CASSVMYGYEQYF
NA	TRBV11-2	18	TRBD2	TRBJ2-1	TGTGCCAGCAGCTTACATTCACTAGCGGGGGGACAATACAATGAGCAGTTCTTC	CASSLHSLAGGQYNEQFF
NA	TRBV5-1	14	NA	TRBJ2-7	TGCGCCAGCAGCTTCGACAGAGAGAGCTACGAGCAGTACTTC	CASSFDRESYEQYF
NA	TRBV5-6	15	TRBD1	TRBJ2-3	TGTGCCAGCAGCCTGCTGGGACAGACCACAGATACGCAGTATTTT	CASSLLGQTTDTQYF
NA	TRBV4-2	17	TRBD2	TRBJ2-3	TGTGCCAGCAGCCAAGCTAGCGGGGGGGCGAGCACAGATACGCAGTATTTT	CASSQASGGASTDTQYF
NA	TRBV7-2	13	NA	TRBJ1-2	TGTGCCAGCAGCCCAAGGGGGTTCTATGGCTACACCTTC	CASSPRGFYGYTF
NA	TRBV28	22	TRBD1	TRBJ1-1	TGTGCCAGCAGTTTATCCTTTGCTTTTACGCGCGACAGGGTGGTGATGAACACTGAAGCTTTCTTT	CASSLSFAFTRDRVVMNTEAFF
NA	TRBV9	16	NA	TRBJ2-2	TGTGCCAGCAGCGTATCGACAGGTCCCAACACCGGGGAGCTGTTTTTT	CASSVSTGPNTGELFF
NA	TRBV19	14	TRBD2	TRBJ2-2	TGTGCCAGTAGTACGACTAGCGGGACCGGGGAGCTGTTTTTT	CASSTTSGTGELFF
NA	TRBV15	12	TRBD1	TRBJ1-2	TGTGCCACCCAGGGGACAGACTATGGCTACACCTTC	CATQGTDYGYTF
NA	TRBV6-1	15	TRBD2	TRBJ2-3	TGTGCCAGCAGCCTTAGCGGGGGGGCCCCAGATACGCAGTATTTT	CASSLSGGAPDTQYF
NA	TRBV19	15	TRBD1	TRBJ1-2	TGTGCCAGTAACGGTTTGACAGGGGACAACTATGGCTACACCTTC	CASNGLTGDNYGYTF
NA	TRBV28	10	NA	TRBJ1-1	TGTGCCTCCGGGTACACTGAAGCTTTCTTT	CASGYTEAFF
once	TRBV11-3	16	TRBD2	TRBJ2-7	TGTGCCAGCAGCTCAACCAGCGGGAGGCCTGCCTACGAGCAGTACTTC	CASSSTSGRPAYEQYF